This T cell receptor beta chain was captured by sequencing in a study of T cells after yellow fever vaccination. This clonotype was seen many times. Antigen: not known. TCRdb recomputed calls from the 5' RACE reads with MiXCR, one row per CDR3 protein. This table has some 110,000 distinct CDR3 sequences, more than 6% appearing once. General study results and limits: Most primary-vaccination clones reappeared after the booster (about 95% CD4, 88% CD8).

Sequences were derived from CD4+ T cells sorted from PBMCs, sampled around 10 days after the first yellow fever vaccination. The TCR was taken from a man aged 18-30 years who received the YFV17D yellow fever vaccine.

The CDR3 reads CASSLELLADTKNIQYF. CDR3 DNA sequence: TGCGCCAGCAGCTTGGAGCTACTGGCGGATACCAAAAACATTCAGTACTTC. The chain combines TRBV5-1 with TRBJ2-4; D gene unclear. The CDR3 totals 17 residues. Germline loops: CDR1 SGHRS, CDR2 YFSETQ. V lost 0 bases and J lost 2, with 15 bases in between.